Presented here are 9 T cell receptor beta chains from one specimen sequenced in a study of blood T cell repertoires in COVID-19 (dated by TCRdb to 2019 to 2021). The library came from the immunoSEQ multiplex PCR assay. TCRdb obtained this table from immuneACCESS and retained in-frame rearrangements with V and J assigned. These tables miss some clones; where compared with another copy, unresolved V genes account for less than half of the shortfall, and the remainder is unexplained. Present in this sample are under 95,000 clones, 70% to 90% of which were seen just once. Over 15% of the sample is taken by the ten largest. The specimen was peripheral blood. The receptor set was obtained from a woman older than 75 with acute or convalescent COVID-19.

The CDR3: CSARVGNTIYF. The DNA for the CDR3 is TGCAGTGCTAGAGTAGGAAACACCATATATTTT. This chain uses TRBV20-1 with TRBJ1-3; unclear D gene. V was clipped by 1 base and J by 4 bases, with 2 bases between them. The CDR3 length is 11 residues. Germline V CDR1 and CDR2: DFQATT, SNEGSKA (reference sequence).

This clone was counted once. J is TRBJ1-2 and V is TRBV28, with 7 bases identical to TRBD1. The V and J ends lost 5 bases and 4 bases, in that order; junction bases with no gene match: 4. Germline assignment: CDR1 MDHEN and CDR2 SYDVKM. This CDR3 contains 13 residues. The CDR3 loop reads CASSLDRSYGYTF. CDR3 in DNA: TGTGCCAGCAGTCTGGACAGGTCCTATGGCTACACCTTC.

This chain joins TRBV7-3 and TRBJ2-5; D perhaps matches TRBD2 (5 bases). Germline CDR1 SGHTA, CDR2 FQGTGA. This CDR3 has 15 amino acids. Trimming shortened V by 4 bases and J by 2 bases, and 14 bases separated the two germline ends. This CDR3 reads CASSSRASLQETQYF. CDR3 DNA sequence: TGTGCCAGCAGCTCTAGGGCTAGCCTACAAGAGACCCAGTACTTC.

The chain links TRBV2 to TRBJ2-5; 9 bases align to TRBD2. CDR3 length equals 16 residues. Germline trimming cut 6 bases from V and 5 bases from J; bases unmatched to any gene: 13. The V gene's germline CDR1 is SNHLY and CDR2 FYNNEI. The CDR3 loop reads CASRSPGTSPGETQYF. The CDR3 DNA sequence: TGTGCCAGCAGGAGCCCCGGGACTAGCCCGGGGGAGACCCAGTACTTC.

The chain recombines TRBV27 with TRBJ1-1; D unclear. CDR1 and CDR2 from the germline V gene are MNHEY and SMNVEV (reference sequence). Trimming stripped 5 bases from V and 1 base from J, with 8 bases between. The CDR3 sequence is 13 residues long. CDR3 in DNA: TGTGCCAGCAGTGTGGGCGCGAACACTGAAGCTTTCTTT. Its translation: CASSVGANTEAFF.

This clone was seen once. The chain carries TRBV5-1 and TRBJ2-7, with D hard to call. Germline lookup yields CDR1 SGHRS and CDR2 YFSETQ. Trimming took off 2 bases at V and 2 bases at J, with 8 bases between the two ends. This CDR3 spans 13 amino acids. CDR3 in DNA: TGCGCCAGCAGCTTTGGTCAGGCCTACGAGCAGTACTTC. This translates into CASSFGQAYEQYF.

The gene calls are TRBV7-9 and TRBJ2-7; the D gene is possibly TRBD1 (7 bases). This CDR3 is 14 amino acids long. The V end lost 10 bases, the J end lost 1 base, and 17 bases lay between the germline ends. The germline V gene encodes CDR1 SEHNR and CDR2 FQNEAQ (reference sequence). The CDR3 DNA reads as TGTGCCACTACTCCCGGGGGACAGTCCTACGAGCAGTACTTC. Amino acid sequence: CATTPGGQSYEQYF.

The J gene is TRBJ2-7, the V gene TRBV28, with TRBD1 matching over 9 bases. The germline V gene has CDR1 MDHEN and CDR2 SYDVKM. The CDR3 runs to 15 residues. The junction had 8 bases not matched to a gene; V was cut back by 2 bases and J by 6 bases. CDR3 nucleotides: TGTGCCAGCAGTTTACCCGGGACAGGGATGGTCGAGCAGTACTTC. This sequence encodes CASSLPGTGMVEQYF. Filled out from reference TRBV28 and TRBJ2-7, the complete variable domain reads DVKVTQSSRYLVKRTGEKVFLECVQDMDHENMFWYRQDPGLGLRLIYFSYDVKMKEKGDIPEGYSVSREKKERFSLILESASTNQTSMYLCASSLPGTGMVEQYFGPGTRLTVT.

The chain combines TRBV6-5 with TRBJ2-7; the match to TRBD1 covers 7 bases. The germline gives CDR1 MNHEY, CDR2 SVGAGI. The CDR3 consists of 14 residues. After removal of 6 bases from V and 6 bases from J, the junction contained 11 bases not matched to a gene. The CDR3 nucleotides are TGTGCCAGCAGCTGGACAGGCCAAAACGGCGAGCAGTACTTC. Its translation: CASSWTGQNGEQYF.